These 21 T cell receptor beta chains were all obtained from the same sample, sequenced in a study of blood T cell repertoires in COVID-19 (dated by TCRdb to 2018 to 2021). Receptor libraries were prepared by the immunoSEQ multiplex PCR assay. The immuneACCESS repertoire file appears here via TCRdb, limited to in-frame rearrangements. These files lack a portion of the clones; in checked studies, under half of the deficit traces to unresolved V genes, and the cause of the others is not known. This sample gives some 270,000 clones in total; under 85% of them show up just once. The top ten clonotypes cover roughly 0.87% of the sample. The sample taken for sequencing was peripheral blood. Receptors originate from a human donor with COVID-19, enrolled during active disease. The donor label of this sample is uncertain.

The V call is TRBV5-1, the J call TRBJ1-1; D is ambiguous. Germline V gene sequence: CDR1 SGHRS, CDR2 YFSETQ. Trimming pared 2 bases from V and 3 bases from J, leaving 20 bases between. The CDR3 has 17 amino acids. The DNA of the CDR3 is TGCGCCAGCAGCTTAAATTACAATTGGGCCGGGGACACTGAAGCTTTCTTT. Translated: CASSLNYNWAGDTEAFF.

The V call is TRBV7-8, the J call TRBJ1-1; D unclear. The length of the CDR3 is 13 residues. V gave up 1 base and J gave up 6 bases, with 9 bases separating them. The germline V gene has CDR1 SGHVS and CDR2 FQNEAQ. CDR3 residues: CASSLDRGAEAFF. CDR3 nucleotide sequence: TGTGCCAGCAGCTTAGACCGGGGAGCTGAAGCTTTCTTT.

This clone was seen a single time. The CDR3: CASGSGRREANYGYTF. The CDR3 DNA reads TGTGCCAGCGGATCCGGGAGGCGGGAGGCTAACTATGGCTACACCTTC. The V and J genes are TRBV7-8 and TRBJ1-2, with D unresolved. V was pared by 8 bases and J by 0 bases, with 19 bases between. The CDR3 loop spans 16 amino acids. The germline V gene encodes CDR1 SGHVS and CDR2 FQNEAQ.

This clone showed up just a few times. This chain connects TRBV28 to TRBJ1-1; TRBD1 agrees at 8 bases. Trimming at V came to 7 bases and at J to 0 bases, leaving 7 bases not matched to a gene. The CDR3 extends over 15 amino acids. The germline V gene encodes CDR1 MDHEN and CDR2 SYDVKM. The CDR3 region is CASNHRTGMNTEAFF. The CDR3, as DNA: TGTGCCAGCAACCATAGGACAGGGATGAACACTGAAGCTTTCTTT.

The CDR3 sequence: CASRDRLSSYNSPLHF. CDR3 DNA sequence: TGTGCCAGCAGGGACAGACTAAGCTCCTATAATTCACCCCTCCACTTT. V is TRBV28 and J is TRBJ1-6, with D maybe TRBD1 (6 bases). V was cut by 6 bases and J by 0 bases, with 12 bases left in between. Germline V gene data show CDR1 as MDHEN and CDR2 as SYDVKM. The CDR3 has 16 amino acids. The full variable domain, with the rest looked up from reference TRBV28 and TRBJ1-6, is DVKVTQSSRYLVKRTGEKVFLECVQDMDHENMFWYRQDPGLGLRLIYFSYDVKMKEKGDIPEGYSVSREKKERFSLILESASTNQTSMYLCASRDRLSSYNSPLHFGNGTRLTVT.

The gene calls are TRBV27 and TRBJ2-1; 8 positions agree with TRBD2. The CDR3 extends over 16 amino acids. CDR1 and CDR2 (germline): MNHEY, SMNVEV (reference sequence). V was pared by 0 bases and J by 5 bases, with 6 bases of the junction left unmatched. CDR3 sequence: CASSLSTLAGNNEQFF. CDR3 nucleotides: TGTGCCAGCAGTTTATCGACGTTAGCGGGAAACAATGAGCAGTTCTTC.

CDR3 in amino acids: CASSVGPPGEAGELFF. The DNA of the CDR3 is TGTGCCAGCAGCGTAGGTCCCCCCGGGGAGGCCGGGGAGCTGTTTTTT. The chain combines TRBV9 with TRBJ2-2; D might be TRBD2 (6 bases). CDR1 SGDLS and CDR2 YYNGEE come from the germline V gene. The CDR3 contains 16 residues. V lost 0 bases and J lost 6, with 15 bases in between.

The rearrangement links TRBV28 to TRBJ2-7, with TRBD1 identical over 9 bases. The CDR3 runs to 13 residues. CDR1 and CDR2 (germline): MDHEN, SYDVKM. Trimming took 7 bases from V and 9 from J; bases not matched to a gene: 10. In DNA form, the CDR3 reads TGTGCCAGCAATTTCCGGGACAGGGAGAGGCAGTACTTC. Translating gives CASNFRDRERQYF.

The chain links TRBV6-6 to TRBJ2-1, with 7 bases aligning to TRBD1. Germline V CDR1 and CDR2: MNHNY, SVGAGI (reference sequence). V trimming: 1 base; J trimming: 3 bases; junction bases outside the gene matches: 6. The CDR3 has 16 amino acids. The CDR3 sequence is CASSYLDRVNYNEQFF. DNA for the CDR3: TGTGCCAGCAGTTACTTAGACAGGGTTAACTACAATGAGCAGTTCTTC.

The genes are TRBV27 and TRBJ2-7, with 12 bases lining up with TRBD1. J was trimmed by 3 bases and V by 4 bases; bases with no gene match: 4. The CDR3 spans 15 residues. Per the germline V gene, CDR1 is MNHEY and CDR2 is SMNVEV (reference sequence). CDR3 DNA sequence: TGTGCCAGCAGTTCTCGGGACAGGGGGCGCTACGAGCAGTACTTC. It codes for CASSSRDRGRYEQYF.

J is TRBJ1-1 and V is TRBV28; D not resolved. CDR1 MDHEN and CDR2 SYDVKM come from the germline V gene. This CDR3 contains 15 residues. V lost 6 bases to trimming and J lost 1 base, with 15 bases between them. DNA for the CDR3: TGTGCCAGCAGGGCTGACACATTGACGAACACTGAAGCTTTCTTT. It is translated as CASRADTLTNTEAFF.

This clone has only a few counts. The J gene is TRBJ2-7, the V gene TRBV7-2; the D gene is possibly TRBD2 (6 bases). This CDR3 region has 14 residues. In germline, CDR1 is SGHTA, CDR2 FQGNSA. Between the trimmed V and J ends, which lost 5 bases and 2 bases, there was a span of 13 bases. As DNA, the CDR3 is TGTGCCAGCAGCCCGGGAGCTACGACCTACGAGCAGTACTTC. This codes for CASSPGATTYEQYF.

The CDR3 here is CASRFGQGVYGYTF. CDR3 in DNA: TGTGCCAGCAGATTCGGACAGGGAGTCTATGGCTACACCTTC. The chain carries TRBV28 and TRBJ1-2; TRBD1 agrees at 8 bases. Trimming removed 6 bases from V and 4 bases from J; junction bases left unmatched: 7. Germline CDR1 MDHEN, CDR2 SYDVKM. The CDR3 spans 14 residues.

V usage is TRBV27 and J usage is TRBJ1-1; the D is unclear. Germline V gene lookup returns CDR1 MNHEY and CDR2 SMNVEV (reference sequence). The ends were cut back, 5 bases at V and 4 bases at J, with 8 bases in the middle. The CDR3 covers 12 residues. CDR3 sequence reads: CASSPLGTEAFF. As DNA, the CDR3 is TGTGCCAGCAGTCCTCTAGGCACTGAAGCTTTCTTT.

This clone appeared a single time. V is TRBV4-1 and J is TRBJ2-7; 8 bases match TRBD2. Germline V gives CDR1 MGHRA, CDR2 YSYEKL. V lost 4 bases, J lost 2 bases, and 13 bases stayed unmatched. The CDR3 length is 17 residues. The CDR3 protein is CASSPALVGGRPYEQYF. The CDR3 bases are TGCGCCAGCAGCCCCGCCTTAGTTGGCGGGAGGCCCTACGAGCAGTACTTC.

The gene calls are TRBV28 and TRBJ2-1; the D gene is possibly TRBD2 (7 bases). The V end lost 6 bases, the J end lost 4 bases, and 22 bases lay between the germline ends. This CDR3 comprises 17 residues. Germline V gives CDR1 MDHEN, CDR2 SYDVKM. The CDR3 coding sequence is TGTGCCAGCAGGTGGACAGCGACTAGCCAAATTTACAATGAGCAGTTCTTC. Encoded protein: CASRWTATSQIYNEQFF.

J is TRBJ1-1 and V is TRBV5-1; the D gene is possibly TRBD1 (5 bases). The V gene lost 2 bases and the J gene lost 7 bases, with 12 bases spanning the gap. This CDR3 is 13 amino acids long. CDR1 is SGHRS and CDR2 is YFSETQ in the germline V gene. The CDR3: CASSFGGTDEAFF. DNA of the CDR3: TGCGCCAGCAGCTTCGGGGGGACGGATGAAGCTTTCTTT. Full variable domain (missing parts from reference TRBV5-1 and TRBJ1-1): KAGVTQTPRYLIKTRGQQVTLSCSPISGHRSVSWYQQTPGQGLQFLFEYFSETQRNKGNFPGRFSGRQFSNSRSEMNVSTLELGDSALYLCASSFGGTDEAFFGQGTRLTVV.

The chain links TRBV6-5 to TRBJ2-2; D is possibly TRBD1 (5 bases). The CDR3 totals 15 residues. Germline V gene lookup returns CDR1 MNHEY and CDR2 SVGAGI. V was pared by 6 bases and J by 4 bases, with 15 bases between. This CDR3 is CASSQSGRITGELFF. The CDR3 region has the DNA TGTGCCAGCAGCCAGTCAGGGCGGATCACCGGGGAGCTGTTTTTT.

J is TRBJ2-1 and V is TRBV28; weak D call: TRBD1 (5 bases). The germline CDR1 and CDR2 sequences are MDHEN and SYDVKM. The ends were cut back, 6 bases at V and 15 bases at J, with 15 bases in the middle. CDR3 length: 11 residues. The CDR3 sequence: CASRDNHSTFF. The DNA for the CDR3 is TGTGCCAGCAGGGACAACCATTCCACGTTCTTC. Complete variable domain (other parts from reference TRBV28 and TRBJ2-1): DVKVTQSSRYLVKRTGEKVFLECVQDMDHENMFWYRQDPGLGLRLIYFSYDVKMKEKGDIPEGYSVSREKKERFSLILESASTNQTSMYLCASRDNHSTFFGPGTRLTVL.

This rearrangement joins TRBV9 to TRBJ1-1; TRBD1 matches at 7 bases. Germline CDR1 is SGDLS and CDR2 is YYNGEE. The ends lost 0 bases at V and 7 bases at J; junction bases unmatched: 6. The CDR3 loop spans 14 amino acids. This chain's CDR3 is CASSVEGGWDEAFF. CDR3 sequence (DNA): TGTGCCAGCAGCGTAGAAGGGGGCTGGGATGAAGCTTTCTTT.

CDR3 sequence (DNA): TGTGCCAGCAGTCAAGATTACCGCGATGGCGGCTATGGCTACACCTTC. Protein sequence: CASSQDYRDGGYGYTF. The chain is built from TRBV28 and TRBJ1-2; unclear D gene. Per the germline V gene, CDR1 is MDHEN and CDR2 is SYDVKM. CDR3 length: 16 amino acids. The V end was cut by 5 bases, the J end by 4 bases, with 20 bases between.